This T cell receptor beta chain appears in the sequencing data of a study of blood T cells in healthy people across ages. Germline lookup yields CDR1 SEHNR and CDR2 FQNEAQ (reference sequence). Trimming removed 5 bases from V and 4 bases from J, with 11 bases in between. CDR3 length equals 13 residues. A second about 7 to 11 cycle PCR used barcoded and J-beta primers. MiXCR, applied by TCRdb to the 5' RACE reads, yields one record per CDR3 protein. The sample has about 1.7 million distinct CDR3 sequences, approximately 30% seen once; the top ten hold 7.7%. Sequencing was carried out using blood. The receptor's source is a woman younger than 45 in good health. The genes are TRBV7-9 and TRBJ1-2, with D maybe TRBD1 (5 bases). In DNA, the CDR3 is TGTGCCAGCAGCCAGTCGGGGGTCTATGGCTACACCTTC. Translation gives CASSQSGVYGYTF.